This T cell receptor beta chain was documented in a study of shared clonotypes between healthy human individuals. Sequencing was performed with immunoSEQ multiplex PCR; in TCRdb, only in-frame clones are kept and a portion is missing. This table has about 110,000 clones, about two thirds appearing once. This CDR3 has 14 residues. Germline-derived CDR1 and CDR2 are MNHEY and SVGAGI. The V gene end was trimmed by 5 bases and the J gene end by 6 bases; junction bases not matched to a gene: 9. The rearrangement uses TRBV6-5 and TRBJ1-2; 7 positions agree with TRBD1. This clonotype originated in a woman in her thirties in good health. Sequencing used memory CD8+ T cells sorted from blood. Subset denoted: CD45RO+ cells pooled with CCR7-negative TemRA cells. CDR3 sequence reads: CASSQQGGLDGYTF. CDR3 sequence (DNA): TGTGCCAGCAGTCAGCAGGGGGGGCTAGATGGCTACACCTTC.